This TCR beta chain was found in a study of CD8 T cells in ankylosing spondylitis. Study results and caveats: Clones tied to disease were said to be significantly enriched in matched ankylosing spondylitis synovial fluid. Disease-associated clonotypes exhibited CD8+ identity and were relatively infrequent in peripheral blood. Apparently characteristic of ankylosing spondylitis blood was a TCR beta motif (about eight highly homologous variants).

The TCR beta libraries were generated through quantitative 5'-RACE incorporating molecular barcodes. Using its own MiXCR run on the 5' RACE reads, TCRdb lists one record per CDR3 protein. The sample shows more than 250,000 distinct CDR3 sequences, approximately 10% of them seen only once. This clonotype was recorded at least ten times. Its antigen is still unknown. This receptor was taken from a female donor with ankylosing spondylitis or in good health (not recorded which). The sequencing input was blood, either unsorted or a sorted T cell fraction (not recorded which).

This chain's CDR3 is CASSERGDYNEQFF. Written as DNA, the CDR3 is TGCGCCAGCAGTGAGCGGGGGGATTACAATGAGCAGTTCTTC. V and J are TRBV10-1 and TRBJ2-1; 7 bases align to TRBD2. J was trimmed by 4 bases and V by 2 bases; bases with no gene match: 2. Germline V gene data show CDR1 as WNHNN and CDR2 as SYGVQD (reference sequence). The CDR3 is 14 amino acids.